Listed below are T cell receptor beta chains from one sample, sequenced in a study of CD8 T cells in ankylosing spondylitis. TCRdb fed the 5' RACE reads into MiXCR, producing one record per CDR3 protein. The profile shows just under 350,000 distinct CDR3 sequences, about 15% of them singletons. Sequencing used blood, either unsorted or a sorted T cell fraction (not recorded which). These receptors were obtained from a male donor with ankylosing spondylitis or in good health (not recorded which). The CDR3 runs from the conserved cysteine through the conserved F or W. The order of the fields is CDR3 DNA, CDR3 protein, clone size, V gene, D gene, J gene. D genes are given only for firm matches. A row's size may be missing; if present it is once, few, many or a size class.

cdr3_nt: TGTGCCACCAGTGATGCGGGACTAGCGGGAGTGTCAGATACGCAGTATTTT; cdr3_aa: CATSDAGLAGVSDTQYF; clone_size: .; v_call: TRBV24-1; d_call: TRBD2; j_call: TRBJ2-3
cdr3_nt: TGTGCCTGGAATGCAGGATTCACTGAAGCTTTCTTT; cdr3_aa: CAWNAGFTEAFF; clone_size: .; v_call: TRBV30; d_call: .; j_call: TRBJ1-1
cdr3_nt: TGTGCCACCAGCACCCAAGAGACCCAGTACTTC; cdr3_aa: CATSTQETQYF; clone_size: few; v_call: TRBV15; d_call: .; j_call: TRBJ2-5
cdr3_nt: TGTGCCAGCAGCTTAGTGGTCCAGACAGGGGAGAATGAGCAGTTCTTC; cdr3_aa: CASSLVVQTGENEQFF; clone_size: few; v_call: TRBV11-2; d_call: TRBD1; j_call: TRBJ2-1
cdr3_nt: TGTGCCAGCAGCCAAGAATATTTAGCGGGGGGCTACAATGAGCAGTTCTTC; cdr3_aa: CASSQEYLAGGYNEQFF; clone_size: .; v_call: TRBV4-2; d_call: TRBD2; j_call: TRBJ2-1
cdr3_nt: TGTGCCAGCAGCTCACAGGGGGCGAATTCACCCCTCCACTTT; cdr3_aa: CASSSQGANSPLHF; clone_size: .; v_call: TRBV11-2; d_call: TRBD1; j_call: TRBJ1-6
cdr3_nt: TGTGCCAGCAGAAAAGCCAGGGACAGCCCTAACTATGGCTACACCTTC; cdr3_aa: CASRKARDSPNYGYTF; clone_size: .; v_call: TRBV12-3/TRBV12-4; d_call: TRBD1; j_call: TRBJ1-2
cdr3_nt: TGCGCCAGCAGATCGACAGGGGACTGGACTGAAGCTTTCTTT; cdr3_aa: CASRSTGDWTEAFF; clone_size: many; v_call: TRBV5-1; d_call: TRBD1; j_call: TRBJ1-1
cdr3_nt: TGCGCCAGCAGCCTTAGCGGGGGAGTGGGGACAGATACGCAGTATTTT; cdr3_aa: CASSLSGGVGTDTQYF; clone_size: few; v_call: TRBV5-1; d_call: TRBD2; j_call: TRBJ2-3
cdr3_nt: TGCGCCAGCAGCTTGGGTGGGACCCACGGGGAGCCCCAGCATTTT; cdr3_aa: CASSLGGTHGEPQHF; clone_size: .; v_call: TRBV5-1; d_call: .; j_call: TRBJ1-5
cdr3_nt: TGTGCCAGCTGCCTTGACCGGGGCTCCTACAATGAGCAGTTCTTC; cdr3_aa: CASCLDRGSYNEQFF; clone_size: few; v_call: TRBV11-2; d_call: .; j_call: TRBJ2-1
cdr3_nt: TGCGCCAGCAGCTTACCGGGACAGGGGGGACCTAACTATGGCTACACCTTC; cdr3_aa: CASSLPGQGGPNYGYTF; clone_size: .; v_call: TRBV5-1; d_call: TRBD1; j_call: TRBJ1-2
cdr3_nt: TGTGCCAGCAGTGGGACAGTAACGAACACCGGGGAGCTGTTTTTT; cdr3_aa: CASSGTVTNTGELFF; clone_size: many; v_call: TRBV2; d_call: .; j_call: TRBJ2-2
cdr3_nt: TGTGCCACCAGCAGAGAGGGGTTTAGACTAGATATAACCGGGGAGCTGTTTTTT; cdr3_aa: CATSREGFRLDITGELFF; clone_size: few; v_call: TRBV15; d_call: .; j_call: TRBJ2-2
cdr3_nt: TGTGCCAGCAGTTTAGTCTGGGGGATGGATTCACCCCTCCACTTT; cdr3_aa: CASSLVWGMDSPLHF; clone_size: .; v_call: TRBV12-3/TRBV12-4; d_call: .; j_call: TRBJ1-6
cdr3_nt: TGTGCCACCAGCGCCCAGGCGGGGACAGGGCACAATGAGCAGTTCTTC; cdr3_aa: CATSAQAGTGHNEQFF; clone_size: few; v_call: TRBV15; d_call: TRBD1; j_call: TRBJ2-1
cdr3_nt: TGTGCCAGCAGCCAAGAAAGGCGGATTAGCACAGATACGCAGTATTTT; cdr3_aa: CASSQERRISTDTQYF; clone_size: few; v_call: TRBV4-2; d_call: .; j_call: TRBJ2-3
cdr3_nt: TGTGCCAGCAGTTTCCATACAGCCGAGCAGTACTTC; cdr3_aa: CASSFHTAEQYF; clone_size: .; v_call: TRBV12-3/TRBV12-4; d_call: .; j_call: TRBJ2-7
cdr3_nt: TGCGCCAGCAGCTACACTGGGACTAGCCGTCCCAATGAGCAGTTCTTC; cdr3_aa: CASSYTGTSRPNEQFF; clone_size: few; v_call: TRBV5-1; d_call: TRBD2; j_call: TRBJ2-1
cdr3_nt: TGCGCCAGCAGCTCCCAGGGGTTCACAGATACGCAGTATTTT; cdr3_aa: CASSSQGFTDTQYF; clone_size: few; v_call: TRBV5-1; d_call: .; j_call: TRBJ2-3
cdr3_nt: TGTGCCAGCAGTGAAGCGGCTGGTTACAATGAGCAGTTCTTC; cdr3_aa: CASSEAAGYNEQFF; clone_size: .; v_call: TRBV2; d_call: .; j_call: TRBJ2-1
cdr3_nt: TGCGCCAGCAGGATGGACAGGAACCCCGTTGGCTACACCTTC; cdr3_aa: CASRMDRNPVGYTF; clone_size: .; v_call: TRBV5-1; d_call: TRBD1; j_call: TRBJ1-2
cdr3_nt: TGCGCCAGCAGTTGGACAGTCTCAGATTCACCCCTCCACTTT; cdr3_aa: CASSWTVSDSPLHF; clone_size: few; v_call: TRBV5-1; d_call: .; j_call: TRBJ1-6
cdr3_nt: TGCAGTGCGCCAACTTGGGGTACGCAGTATTTT; cdr3_aa: CSAPTWGTQYF; clone_size: few; v_call: TRBV20-1; d_call: .; j_call: TRBJ2-3
cdr3_nt: TGTGCCAGCAGCCTCCAAGGGGGCGGGGCTTTCTTT; cdr3_aa: CASSLQGGGAFF; clone_size: .; v_call: TRBV6-6; d_call: TRBD1; j_call: TRBJ1-1
cdr3_nt: TGTGCCAGCAGCAAAGACTCTGACACCGGGGAGCTGTTTTTT; cdr3_aa: CASSKDSDTGELFF; clone_size: .; v_call: TRBV4-2; d_call: .; j_call: TRBJ2-2
cdr3_nt: TGCGCCAGCAGCGGGGGGGAGACAGGGGTCCAAGAGACCCAGTACTTC; cdr3_aa: CASSGGETGVQETQYF; clone_size: .; v_call: TRBV5-1; d_call: .; j_call: TRBJ2-5
cdr3_nt: TGTGCCAGCAGCTCGGTCTGGGGAGATACGCAGTATTTT; cdr3_aa: CASSSVWGDTQYF; clone_size: few; v_call: TRBV7-6; d_call: .; j_call: TRBJ2-3
cdr3_nt: TGTGCCAGCAGCTTACGGATGGTAGCGGGAGTTACCGGGGAGCTGTTTTTT; cdr3_aa: CASSLRMVAGVTGELFF; clone_size: few; v_call: TRBV13; d_call: TRBD2; j_call: TRBJ2-2
cdr3_nt: TGTGCCAGCAGCGCCGCGGGACGGATCCAAGAGACCCAGTACTTC; cdr3_aa: CASSAAGRIQETQYF; clone_size: few; v_call: TRBV9; d_call: .; j_call: TRBJ2-5
cdr3_nt: TGTGCCAGCAGCGAAACCCCGGGACTAGCTACTCGGAGCACCGGGGAGCTGTTTTTT; cdr3_aa: CASSETPGLATRSTGELFF; clone_size: few; v_call: TRBV13; d_call: TRBD2; j_call: TRBJ2-2
cdr3_nt: TGTGCCAGCAGTGAATATCCTGGAAACACCATATATTTT; cdr3_aa: CASSEYPGNTIYF; clone_size: .; v_call: TRBV6-1; d_call: .; j_call: TRBJ1-3
cdr3_nt: TGTGCCAGCAGCTTGTTTTCAGGCGGGGAGCTGTTTTTT; cdr3_aa: CASSLFSGGELFF; clone_size: few; v_call: TRBV5-6; d_call: .; j_call: TRBJ2-2
cdr3_nt: TGTGCCATCAGTGAGTCGATACTAGCTGACTACAATGAGCAGTTCTTC; cdr3_aa: CAISESILADYNEQFF; clone_size: few; v_call: TRBV10-3; d_call: .; j_call: TRBJ2-1
cdr3_nt: TGCGCCAGCAGCCAAGACCCCTGGGGACAGAGGGTTTACAATGAGCAGTTCTTC; cdr3_aa: CASSQDPWGQRVYNEQFF; clone_size: many; v_call: TRBV4-1; d_call: TRBD1; j_call: TRBJ2-1
cdr3_nt: TGTGCCAGCAGCTTCATAGCCGGGCAAGAGACCCAGTACTTC; cdr3_aa: CASSFIAGQETQYF; clone_size: many; v_call: TRBV7-2; d_call: .; j_call: TRBJ2-5
cdr3_nt: TGTGCCAGCAGCTTATATCCTCCTAGCGGGGGCCATTACGAGCAGTACTTC; cdr3_aa: CASSLYPPSGGHYEQYF; clone_size: .; v_call: TRBV7-2; d_call: TRBD2; j_call: TRBJ2-7
cdr3_nt: TGTGCCAGCAGTGAGGAGGTAGTCGGCACAGATACGCAGTATTTT; cdr3_aa: CASSEEVVGTDTQYF; clone_size: few; v_call: TRBV6-4; d_call: .; j_call: TRBJ2-3
cdr3_nt: TGTGCCAGCAGTTACTCGGACGGCGGCGAGCAGTACTTC; cdr3_aa: CASSYSDGGEQYF; clone_size: few; v_call: TRBV6-2/TRBV6-3; d_call: .; j_call: TRBJ2-7
cdr3_nt: TGCGCCAGCAGCTTGGCCGGACTAGCGGGAGAAAAGCAAGTCGATGAGCAGTTCTTC; cdr3_aa: CASSLAGLAGEKQVDEQFF; clone_size: few; v_call: TRBV5-1; d_call: TRBD2; j_call: TRBJ2-1
cdr3_nt: TGCAGCGTTGATAGCCCCGGACGGACCGGAGAGCAGTACTTC; cdr3_aa: CSVDSPGRTGEQYF; clone_size: few; v_call: TRBV29-1; d_call: .; j_call: TRBJ2-7
cdr3_nt: TGTGCCAGCAGCTTGGGATCATCGCTGAACACTGAAGCTTTCTTT; cdr3_aa: CASSLGSSLNTEAFF; clone_size: .; v_call: TRBV11-3; d_call: .; j_call: TRBJ1-1
cdr3_nt: TGTGCCAGCAGCCAAGAACCTAGCGGGGGGCTAAATACGCAGTATTTT; cdr3_aa: CASSQEPSGGLNTQYF; clone_size: many; v_call: TRBV4-2; d_call: TRBD2; j_call: TRBJ2-3
cdr3_nt: TGCAGTGCTAGCCCCCCGGCGGGGTACTACAATGAGCAGTTCTTC; cdr3_aa: CSASPPAGYYNEQFF; clone_size: few; v_call: TRBV20-1; d_call: .; j_call: TRBJ2-1
cdr3_nt: TGCGCCAGCAGCCAAGCGACCCGGACAGGGACCCTGCCTGCCCTCCACTTT; cdr3_aa: CASSQATRTGTLPALHF; clone_size: few; v_call: TRBV4-1; d_call: TRBD1; j_call: TRBJ1-6
cdr3_nt: TGCGCCAGCAGCGTCCGGGACAGGGGAAAAAGAGGCTCAAACACTGAAGCTTTCTTT; cdr3_aa: CASSVRDRGKRGSNTEAFF; clone_size: many; v_call: TRBV5-1; d_call: TRBD1; j_call: TRBJ1-1
cdr3_nt: TGTGCCAGCACCATGCAGGGACAGGGTTATGGCTACACCTTC; cdr3_aa: CASTMQGQGYGYTF; clone_size: .; v_call: TRBV5-5; d_call: TRBD1; j_call: TRBJ1-2
cdr3_nt: TGTGCCAGCAGTTCGTCAGCGGGTACTGAAGCTTTCTTT; cdr3_aa: CASSSSAGTEAFF; clone_size: .; v_call: TRBV27; d_call: .; j_call: TRBJ1-1
cdr3_nt: TGTGCCAGCAGCCCGGGAGCTCCCAATGAGCAGTTCTTC; cdr3_aa: CASSPGAPNEQFF; clone_size: .; v_call: TRBV12-3/TRBV12-4; d_call: .; j_call: TRBJ2-1
cdr3_nt: TGCAGCGTTGATGGGCGGGAGGGCCGGCCGGAGACCCAGTACTTC; cdr3_aa: CSVDGREGRPETQYF; clone_size: few; v_call: TRBV29-1; d_call: TRBD2; j_call: TRBJ2-5